The present entry profiles one T cell receptor (beta chain) with its context. What it binds is not known. Trimming stripped 4 bases from V and 5 bases from J, with 13 bases between. Germline V gene data show CDR1 as ENHRY and CDR2 as SYGVKD. The CDR3 has 14 residues. With 60 Vbeta and 13 Jbeta primers, the PCR was carried out. In the source study's methods: In a later analysis, around 11 million of approximately 80 million unique beta chains occurred in at least two donors. Generated by immunoSEQ multiplex PCR, the TCRdb table keeps only in-frame clones and is missing some. V, J and clone size reflect that table, while D and trimming were determined from the DNA. The sample has some 66,000 clones, 70% to 90% seen once; the top ten hold 2.5% to 3%. The source of the sample is a study of cytomegalovirus exposure and HLA in healthy donors. Findings of the study overall: Researchers catalogued roughly 170 TCR beta chains as cytomegalovirus-associated.

Material for sequencing was PBMCs. This clonotype was obtained from a woman between 25 and 40 years old in good health and CMV-seronegative. V gene TRBV10-3 combines with J gene TRBJ2-3, with a possible D match to TRBD1 (5 bases). CDR3 loop: CAISVGASKDTQYF. CDR3 bases: TGTGCCATCAGTGTTGGGGCTAGTAAAGATACGCAGTATTTT.